The 28 T cell receptor beta chains listed next were all sequenced from one sample in a study of OX40 agonist ivuxolimab in advanced cancers. Library creation used the immunoSEQ multiplex PCR assay. In its TCRdb copy, this immuneACCESS table keeps in-frame sequences only and misses some clones. Where compared with another copy, unresolved V genes explain less than half of these, and the others have no known cause. The sample table holds just under 85,000 clones, of which 84% were seen once. The leading ten clones occupy roughly 2.7% of the sample. The material was CD4+ or CD8+ T cells sorted from blood, obtained in a trial of the OX40 agonist ivuxolimab. The origin of the receptors is an adult with an advanced solid tumor such as melanoma, head and neck, liver or kidney cancer.

The V call is TRBV5-1, the J call TRBJ1-3, with a weak D call TRBD1 (5 bases). Trimming removed 1 base at V and 1 base at J, with 9 bases between. CDR1 and CDR2 (germline): SGHRS, YFSETQ. CDR3 length equals 15 residues. CDR3 sequence (DNA): TGCGCCAGCAGCTTGTGGCAGGGATCTGGAAACACCATATATTTT. Translation: CASSLWQGSGNTIYF. Full variable domain (outside the CDR3, taken from reference TRBV5-1 and TRBJ1-3): KAGVTQTPRYLIKTRGQQVTLSCSPISGHRSVSWYQQTPGQGLQFLFEYFSETQRNKGNFPGRFSGRQFSNSRSEMNVSTLELGDSALYLCASSLWQGSGNTIYFGEGSWLTVV.

This chain links TRBV7-2 with TRBJ1-1, with D unclear. The CDR3 extends over 15 amino acids. The germline CDR1 and CDR2 sequences are SGHTA and FQGNSA. The V end was cut by 3 bases, the J end by 4 bases, with 15 bases between. CDR3 region: CASSFSGVKGTEAFF. The DNA for the CDR3 is TGTGCCAGCAGCTTCTCCGGGGTCAAGGGCACTGAAGCTTTCTTT.

The J gene is TRBJ1-5, the V gene TRBV7-2; D is unresolved. This CDR3 comprises 13 residues. The germline gives CDR1 SGHTA, CDR2 FQGNSA. Trimming shortened V by 1 base and J by 6 bases, and 7 bases separated the two germline ends. The CDR3 DNA is TGTGCCAGCAGCTTAGGATTAGGTCAGCCCCAGCATTTT. Its protein product is CASSLGLGQPQHF.

The sample holds a few counts of this clone. V is TRBV18 and J is TRBJ2-1; TRBD2 matches 9 bases. The CDR3 consists of 17 residues. V lost 1 base, J lost 6 bases, and 10 bases stayed unmatched. The V gene's germline CDR1 is KGHSH and CDR2 LQKENI. The CDR3 here is CASSPRVGASGVNEQFF. As DNA, the CDR3 is TGTGCCAGCTCACCACGAGTTGGGGCTAGCGGGGTCAATGAGCAGTTCTTC.

V and J are TRBV29-1 and TRBJ1-2; tentative D call: TRBD1 (6 bases). This CDR3 contains 11 residues. V lost 4 bases and J lost 5, with 8 bases in between. The germline gives CDR1 SQVTM, CDR2 ANQGSEA. Here the CDR3 DNA reads TGCAGCGTTGCTCAGGGGTATGGCTACACCTTC. Translation gives CSVAQGYGYTF.

The rearrangement links TRBV19 to TRBJ2-1; no reliable D call. Germline V CDR1 and CDR2: LNHDA, SQIVND (reference sequence). V was cut by 2 bases and J by 4 bases, with 12 bases left in between. This CDR3 is built from 15 residues. The CDR3 loop reads CASSITSSRYNEQFF. CDR3 bases: TGTGCCAGTAGTATAACCTCCTCTAGATACAATGAGCAGTTCTTC.

The CDR3 sequence: CASRRAPISPLHF. CDR3 coding DNA: TGTGCCAGCCGGAGGGCTCCGATCTCACCCCTCCACTTT. The chain has TRBV28 and TRBJ1-6; D gene uncertain. The CDR3 covers 13 residues. Per germline, CDR1 MDHEN and CDR2 SYDVKM. Between the trimmed V and J ends, which lost 8 bases and 10 bases, there was a span of 15 bases.

The chain couples TRBV28 to TRBJ2-2; TRBD2 matches at 8 bases. This CDR3 comprises 19 residues. The J segment lost 2 bases and the V segment lost 6 bases, leaving 17 bases of the junction unmatched. Germline CDR1 MDHEN, CDR2 SYDVKM. CDR3 region: CASRGPAGALLYNTGELFF. Here the CDR3 DNA reads TGTGCCAGCAGGGGGCCAGCGGGGGCCTTGCTCTATAACACCGGGGAGCTGTTTTTT.

On this clone itself: Other DNA sequences in this specimen translate into the identical CDR3. CDR3 coding DNA: TGTGCCAGCAGTTTAGGACTAGGCGGCGATGAGCAGTTCTTC. It codes for CASSLGLGGDEQFF. This chain connects TRBV2 to TRBJ2-1; 7 positions agree with TRBD2. The CDR3 extends over 14 amino acids. Germline assignment: CDR1 SNHLY and CDR2 FYNNEI. V shed 5 bases, J shed 8 bases, and the junction held 9 bases outside the gene matches.

This sequence joins TRBV7-2 and TRBJ1-3; TRBD1 is a possible D gene (6 bases). Deletions cut 4 bases from V and 2 bases from J, with 15 bases between. Germline-derived CDR1 and CDR2 are SGHTA and FQGNSA. This CDR3 comprises 16 residues. The CDR3 nucleotides read TGTGCCAGCAGCTCCCACGCCGGGACACCTGGAAACACCATATATTTT. It encodes CASSSHAGTPGNTIYF.

J is TRBJ2-1 and V is TRBV11-1, with TRBD1 as a possible D gene (5 bases). Between the trimmed V and J ends, which lost 4 bases and 6 bases, there was a span of 10 bases. CDR3 length: 13 amino acids. Germline-derived CDR1 and CDR2 are SGHAT and FQDESV (reference sequence). This CDR3 reads CASSSGQGNEQFF. DNA for the CDR3: TGTGCCAGCAGCTCCGGACAAGGCAATGAGCAGTTCTTC.

The gene calls are TRBV6-5 and TRBJ1-2; 7 nucleotides agree with TRBD1. The ends lost 6 bases at V and 6 bases at J; junction bases unmatched: 7. The V gene's germline CDR1 is MNHEY and CDR2 SVGAGI. The CDR3 has 13 amino acids. In DNA, the CDR3 is TGTGCCAGCAGACGAACAGGGGTAGATGGCTACACCTTC. Protein product: CASRRTGVDGYTF.

V usage is TRBV11-2 and J usage is TRBJ2-6; no definite D call. V was trimmed by 1 base and J by 0 bases, leaving 16 bases between them. CDR1 SGHAT and CDR2 FQNNGV come from the germline V gene. CDR3 size: 19 residues. CDR3 bases: TGTGCCAGCAGCTTAGCCCTACAGAAAGTTGGCTCTGGGGCCAACGTCCTGACTTTC. The encoded protein is CASSLALQKVGSGANVLTF.

The V call is TRBV5-1, the J call TRBJ2-3; no definite D call. In germline, CDR1 is SGHRS, CDR2 YFSETQ. Trimming cost V 0 bases and J 1 base, with 9 bases left between them. This CDR3 spans 15 amino acids. The CDR3 nucleotides read TGCGCCAGCAGCTTGGTTTACGGAGGCACAGATACGCAGTATTTT. This translates into CASSLVYGGTDTQYF.

This rearrangement joins TRBV27 to TRBJ2-7; D not resolved. V shed 2 bases and J shed 2 bases, with 7 bases lying between them. The CDR3 contains 13 residues. Germline loops: CDR1 MNHEY, CDR2 SMNVEV (reference sequence). CDR3 in amino acids: CASSLSPPYEQYF. CDR3 in DNA: TGTGCCAGCAGTTTAAGTCCCCCCTACGAGCAGTACTTC.

This chain joins TRBV7-8 and TRBJ2-7, with D possibly TRBD2 on 5 matching bases. CDR3 length: 15 amino acids. The V end was cut by 1 base, the J end by 6 bases, with 16 bases between. The germline V gene encodes CDR1 SGHVS and CDR2 FQNEAQ. Here the CDR3 DNA reads TGTGCCAGCAGCTTAGTTGAGCTAGCCTACGTCGAGCAGTACTTC. It translates to CASSLVELAYVEQYF.

This chain connects TRBV6-6 to TRBJ1-6; TRBD1 aligns across 11 bases. The CDR3 is made up of 15 amino acids. The germline CDR1 and CDR2 sequences are MNHNY and SVGAGI (reference sequence). V dropped 5 bases and J dropped 9; count of bases not matched to a gene: 6. Here the CDR3 DNA reads TGTGCCAGCAGTCTGTCCGGGACAGGGGGTTCACCCCTCCACTTT. Protein product: CASSLSGTGGSPLHF.

This chain links TRBV11-2 with TRBJ2-7; D is ambiguous. Trimming took 5 bases from V and 3 from J, leaving 5 bases between them. Germline CDR1 is SGHAT and CDR2 is FQNNGV. The CDR3 sequence is 11 residues long. In DNA, the CDR3 is TGTGCCAGCAGCGCCCTCTACGAGCAGTACGTC. Its protein product is CASSALYEQYV.

The chain carries TRBV10-3 and TRBJ1-1; 9 bases line up with TRBD1. The CDR3 spans 14 residues. V dropped 8 bases and J dropped 3; count of bases not matched to a gene: 7. Germline CDR1 and CDR2: ENHRY and SYGVKD. CDR3: CAISQGAPDTEAFF. The CDR3 coding sequence is TGTGCCATCTCACAGGGGGCTCCGGACACTGAAGCTTTCTTT.

The chain employs TRBV2 and TRBJ2-7, with D uncertain. V was clipped by 6 bases and J by 3 bases, with 6 bases between them. Germline values: CDR1 SNHLY, CDR2 FYNNEI. The CDR3 covers 11 residues. This CDR3 is CASRAFYEQYF. CDR3 DNA: TGTGCCAGCAGGGCCTTCTACGAGCAGTACTTC.

The sample holds a few counts of this clone. The chain has TRBV29-1 and TRBJ1-3; D is uncertain. V lost 4 bases, J lost 4 bases, and 8 bases lay in between. Germline CDR1 is SQVTM and CDR2 is ANQGSEA. The length of the CDR3 is 12 residues. The CDR3 coding sequence is TGCAGCGTTGGTTCTAGAGGAAACACCATATATTTT. It is translated as CSVGSRGNTIYF.

The chain uses TRBV9 and TRBJ1-6; D remains ambiguous. CDR3 size: 15 residues. V was pared by 0 bases and J by 0 bases, with 4 bases between. Germline CDR1 is SGDLS and CDR2 is YYNGEE. In nucleotides, the CDR3 is TGTGCCAGCAGCGTAGAGAGCTCCTATAATTCACCCCTCCACTTT. Protein sequence: CASSVESSYNSPLHF.

This chain uses TRBV4-3 with TRBJ2-1, with 10 nucleotides matching TRBD1. Germline loops: CDR1 LGHNA, CDR2 YSLEER. Trimming removed 0 bases from V and 2 bases from J; junction bases left unmatched: 4. The CDR3 loop spans 17 amino acids. The CDR3 bases are TGCGCCAGCAGCCAAGAAGGGGGGACAGGGGCCTACAATGAGCAGTTCTTC. Amino acid sequence: CASSQEGGTGAYNEQFF.

This chain joins TRBV5-1 and TRBJ2-5, with 10 bases fitting TRBD2. This CDR3 comprises 15 residues. V lost 2 bases, J lost 1 base, and 2 bases stayed unmatched. CDR1 and CDR2 (germline): SGHRS, YFSETQ. CDR3 nucleotide sequence: TGCGCCAGCAGCTTACTAGCGGGGAGCCAAGAGACCCAGTACTTC. Amino acids: CASSLLAGSQETQYF.

This clone came up once. The chain uses TRBV27 and TRBJ2-3; TRBD2 matches at 10 bases. Germline-derived CDR1 and CDR2 are MNHEY and SMNVEV (reference sequence). CDR3 length: 15 amino acids. The ends lost 5 bases at V and 6 bases at J; junction bases unmatched: 8. CDR3 amino acids: CASSQSGGEMDTQYF. The CDR3, as DNA: TGTGCCAGCAGTCAGAGCGGGGGGGAAATGGATACGCAGTATTTT.

In nucleotides, the CDR3 is TGTGCCAGCAGCTTGGGCCAGGCCAGCGAGACCCAGTACTTC. This gives the protein CASSLGQASETQYF. The chain links TRBV5-4 to TRBJ2-5, with D uncertain. V was cut by 0 bases and J by 5 bases, with 11 bases left in between. Germline V gives CDR1 SGHNT, CDR2 YYREEE (reference sequence). This CDR3 region has 14 residues.

CDR3 DNA: TGTGCCAGCAGCAATCTGACAGGCGAAAAACTGTTTTTT. This translates into CASSNLTGEKLFF. The V and J genes are TRBV21-1 and TRBJ1-4; the D call TRBD1 from the table was never checked on the DNA. TRBV21-1 is shown as a pseudogene. This CDR3 has 13 residues.

The count of this clone is one. The V gene is TRBV5-1, the J gene TRBJ1-2; 7 nucleotides align to TRBD1. CDR3 length equals 15 residues. Germline V gives CDR1 SGHRS, CDR2 YFSETQ. Germline trimming cut 1 base from V and 5 bases from J; bases unmatched to any gene: 8. CDR3 nucleotide sequence: TGCGCCAGCAGCTTGCCGGGGACAGCCCTATATGGCTACACCTTC. This sequence encodes CASSLPGTALYGYTF. Full variable domain (outside the CDR3, taken from reference TRBV5-1 and TRBJ1-2): KAGVTQTPRYLIKTRGQQVTLSCSPISGHRSVSWYQQTPGQGLQFLFEYFSETQRNKGNFPGRFSGRQFSNSRSEMNVSTLELGDSALYLCASSLPGTALYGYTFGSGTRLTVV.